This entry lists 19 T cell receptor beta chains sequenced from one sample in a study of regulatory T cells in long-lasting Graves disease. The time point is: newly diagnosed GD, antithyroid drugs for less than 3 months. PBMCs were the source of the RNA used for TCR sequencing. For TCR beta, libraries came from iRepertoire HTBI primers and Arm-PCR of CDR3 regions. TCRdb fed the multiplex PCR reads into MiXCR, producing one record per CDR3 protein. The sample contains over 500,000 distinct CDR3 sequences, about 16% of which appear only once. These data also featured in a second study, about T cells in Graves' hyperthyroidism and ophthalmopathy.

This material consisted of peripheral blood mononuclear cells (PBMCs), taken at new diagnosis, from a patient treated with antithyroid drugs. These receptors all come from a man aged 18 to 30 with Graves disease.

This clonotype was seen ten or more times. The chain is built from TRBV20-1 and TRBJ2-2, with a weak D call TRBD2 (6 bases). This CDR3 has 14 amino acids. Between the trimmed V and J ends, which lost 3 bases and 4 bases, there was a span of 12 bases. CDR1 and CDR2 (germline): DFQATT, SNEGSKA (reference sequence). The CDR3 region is CSASRRDGTGELFF. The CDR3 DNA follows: TGCAGTGCTAGTAGGCGGGATGGCACCGGGGAGCTGTTTTTT.

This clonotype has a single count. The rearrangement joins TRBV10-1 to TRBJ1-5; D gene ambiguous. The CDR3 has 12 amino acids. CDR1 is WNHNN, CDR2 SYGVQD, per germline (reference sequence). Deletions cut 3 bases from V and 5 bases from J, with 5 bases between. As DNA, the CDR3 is TGCGCCAGCAGTGAAACGGATCAGCCCCAGCATTTT. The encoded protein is CASSETDQPQHF.

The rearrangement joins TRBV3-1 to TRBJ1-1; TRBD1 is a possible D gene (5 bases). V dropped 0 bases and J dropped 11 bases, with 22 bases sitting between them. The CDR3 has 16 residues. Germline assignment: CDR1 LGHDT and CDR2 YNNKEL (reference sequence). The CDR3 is CASSQDLGGATGEAFF. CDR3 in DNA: TGTGCCAGCAGCCAAGATCTCGGGGGAGCAACCGGTGAGGCTTTCTTT.

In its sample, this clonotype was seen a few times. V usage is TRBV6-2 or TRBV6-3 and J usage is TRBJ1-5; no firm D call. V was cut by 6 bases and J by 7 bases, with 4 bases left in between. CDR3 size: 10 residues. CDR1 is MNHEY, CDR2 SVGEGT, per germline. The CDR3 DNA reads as TGTGCCAGCAGCCCCCAGCCCCAGCATTTT. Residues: CASSPQPQHF.

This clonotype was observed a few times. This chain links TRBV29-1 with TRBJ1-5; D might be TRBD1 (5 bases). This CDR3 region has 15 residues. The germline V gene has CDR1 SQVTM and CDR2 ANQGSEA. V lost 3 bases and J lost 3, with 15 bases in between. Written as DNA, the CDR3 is TGCAGCGTTGATGAGGGGACGGGCGTCAATCAGCCCCAGCATTTT. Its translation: CSVDEGTGVNQPQHF.

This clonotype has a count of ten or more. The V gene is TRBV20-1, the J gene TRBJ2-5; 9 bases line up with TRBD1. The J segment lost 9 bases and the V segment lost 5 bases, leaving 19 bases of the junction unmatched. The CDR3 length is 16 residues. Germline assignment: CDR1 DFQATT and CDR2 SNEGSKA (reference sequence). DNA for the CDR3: TGCAGTGCTTTCGGCCGGGACAGGGCCCCACGGGAGGCCCAGTACTTC. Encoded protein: CSAFGRDRAPREAQYF.

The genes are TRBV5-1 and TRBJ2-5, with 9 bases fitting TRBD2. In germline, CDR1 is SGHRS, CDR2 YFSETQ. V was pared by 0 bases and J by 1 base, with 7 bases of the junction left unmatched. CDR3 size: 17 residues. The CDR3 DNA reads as TGCGCCAGCAGCTTGGATAGGGCTAGCGGGATCCAAGAGACCCAGTACTTC. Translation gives CASSLDRASGIQETQYF.

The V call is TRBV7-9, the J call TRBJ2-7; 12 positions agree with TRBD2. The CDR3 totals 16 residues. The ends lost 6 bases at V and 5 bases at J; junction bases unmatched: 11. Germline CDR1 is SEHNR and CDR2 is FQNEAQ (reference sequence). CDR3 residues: CASSSGLAGTENEQYF. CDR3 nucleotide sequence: TGTGCCAGCAGTAGTGGACTAGCGGGAACGGAGAACGAGCAGTACTTC.

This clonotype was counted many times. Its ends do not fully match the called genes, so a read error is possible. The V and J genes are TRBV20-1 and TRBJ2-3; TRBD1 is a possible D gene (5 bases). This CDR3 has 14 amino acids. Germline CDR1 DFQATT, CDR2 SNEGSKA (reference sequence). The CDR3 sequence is CSAKDRVGTDTQYF. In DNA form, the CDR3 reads TGCAGTGCTAAAGACAGAGTGGGCACCGATACGCAGTATTTT.

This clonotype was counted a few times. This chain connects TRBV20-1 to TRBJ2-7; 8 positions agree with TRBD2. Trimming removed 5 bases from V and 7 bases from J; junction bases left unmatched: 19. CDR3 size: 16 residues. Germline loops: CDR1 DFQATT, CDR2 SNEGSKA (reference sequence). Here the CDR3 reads CSALVTGTRGGREQYF. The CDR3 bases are TGCAGTGCTCTCGTGACCGGGACTCGGGGGGGGAGGGAGCAGTACTTC.

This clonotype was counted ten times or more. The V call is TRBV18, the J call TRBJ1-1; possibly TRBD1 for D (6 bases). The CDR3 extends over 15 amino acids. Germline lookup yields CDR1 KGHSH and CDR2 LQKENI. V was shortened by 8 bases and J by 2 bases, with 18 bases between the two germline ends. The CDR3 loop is CASSLGGGANTEAFF. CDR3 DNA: TGTGCCAGCAGCTTAGGGGGGGGGGCCAACACTGAAGCTTTCTTT.

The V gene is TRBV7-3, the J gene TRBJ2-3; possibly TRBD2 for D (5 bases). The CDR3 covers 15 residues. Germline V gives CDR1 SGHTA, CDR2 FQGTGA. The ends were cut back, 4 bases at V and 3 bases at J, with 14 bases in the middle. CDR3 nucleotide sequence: TGTGCCAGCAGCTATCGAGCGGAGCGTACAGATACGCAGTATTTT. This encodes CASSYRAERTDTQYF.

CDR3 protein: CASSVEGGGMNTEAFF. As DNA, the CDR3 is TGTGCCAGCAGCGTAGAAGGCGGCGGAATGAACACTGAAGCTTTCTTT. V is TRBV9 and J is TRBJ1-1; D gene uncertain. The V and J ends lost 0 bases and 0 bases respectively, with 12 bases between them. The CDR3 has 16 amino acids. CDR1 is SGDLS and CDR2 is YYNGEE in the germline V gene.

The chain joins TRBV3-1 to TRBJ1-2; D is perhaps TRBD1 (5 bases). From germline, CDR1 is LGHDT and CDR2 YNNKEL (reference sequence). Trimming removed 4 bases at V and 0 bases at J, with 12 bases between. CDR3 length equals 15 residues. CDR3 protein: CASSPSVRANYGYTF. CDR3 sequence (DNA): TGTGCCAGCAGCCCCTCCGTCAGGGCTAACTATGGCTACACCTTC.

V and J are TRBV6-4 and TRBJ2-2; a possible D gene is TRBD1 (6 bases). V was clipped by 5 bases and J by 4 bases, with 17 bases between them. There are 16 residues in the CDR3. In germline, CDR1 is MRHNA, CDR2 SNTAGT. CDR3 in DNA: TGTGCCAGCAGTACGCCACAGGGATCGGGCACCGGGGAGCTGTTTTTT. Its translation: CASSTPQGSGTGELFF.

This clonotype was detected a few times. CDR3 sequence reads: CASSVSGANTEAFF. The CDR3 DNA reads as TGTGCCAGCAGCGTATCTGGAGCGAACACTGAAGCTTTCTTT. This chain uses TRBV9 with TRBJ1-1; D gene ambiguous. The CDR3 is 14 amino acids. The V end lost 1 base, the J end lost 1 base, and 8 bases lay between the germline ends. CDR1 and CDR2 from the germline V gene are SGDLS and YYNGEE.

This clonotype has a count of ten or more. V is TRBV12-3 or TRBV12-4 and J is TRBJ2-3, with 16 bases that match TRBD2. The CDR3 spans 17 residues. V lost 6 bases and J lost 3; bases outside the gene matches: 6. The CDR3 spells CASRWGLAGGTTDTQYF. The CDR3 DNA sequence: TGTGCCAGCAGATGGGGACTAGCGGGAGGGACGACAGATACGCAGTATTTT.

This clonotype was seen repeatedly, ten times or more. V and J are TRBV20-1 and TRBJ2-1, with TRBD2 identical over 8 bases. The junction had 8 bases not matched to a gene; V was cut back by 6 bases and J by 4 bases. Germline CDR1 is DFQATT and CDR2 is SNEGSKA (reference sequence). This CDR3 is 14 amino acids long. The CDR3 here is CSARTSGPYNEQFF. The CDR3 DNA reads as TGCAGTGCCCGTACTAGCGGCCCTTACAATGAGCAGTTCTTC.

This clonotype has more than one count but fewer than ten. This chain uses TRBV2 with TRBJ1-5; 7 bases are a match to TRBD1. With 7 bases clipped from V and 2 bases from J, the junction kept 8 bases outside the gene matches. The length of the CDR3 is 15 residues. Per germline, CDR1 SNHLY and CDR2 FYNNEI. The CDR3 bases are TGTGCCAGCACCGAGGGGGCAGGCGGCAATCAGCCCCAGCATTTT. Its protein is CASTEGAGGNQPQHF.